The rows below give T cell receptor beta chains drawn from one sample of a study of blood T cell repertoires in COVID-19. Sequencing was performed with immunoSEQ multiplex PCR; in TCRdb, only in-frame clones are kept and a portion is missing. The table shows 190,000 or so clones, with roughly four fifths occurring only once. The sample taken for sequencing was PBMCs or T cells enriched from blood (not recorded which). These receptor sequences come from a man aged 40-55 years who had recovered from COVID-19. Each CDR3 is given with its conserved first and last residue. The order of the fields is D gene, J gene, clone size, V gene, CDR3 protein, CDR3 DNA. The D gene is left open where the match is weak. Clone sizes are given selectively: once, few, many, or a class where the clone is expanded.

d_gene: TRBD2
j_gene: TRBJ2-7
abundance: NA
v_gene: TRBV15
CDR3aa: CATSPGLVNEQYF
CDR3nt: TGTGCCACCAGCCCCGGACTAGTAAACGAGCAGTACTTC

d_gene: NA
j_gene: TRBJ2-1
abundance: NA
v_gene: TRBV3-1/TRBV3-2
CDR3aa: CASSPLGSVPFF
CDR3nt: TGTGCCAGCAGCCCACTTGGGAGCGTTCCGTTCTTC

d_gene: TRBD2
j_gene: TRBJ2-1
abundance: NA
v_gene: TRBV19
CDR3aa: CASSHRPTSGGRRSYNEQFF
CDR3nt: TGTGCCAGTAGTCATCGCCCGACTAGCGGCGGCCGAAGGTCCTACAATGAGCAGTTCTTC

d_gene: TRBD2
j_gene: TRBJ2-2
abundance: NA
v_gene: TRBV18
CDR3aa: CASSPPELAGYGELFF
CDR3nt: TGTGCCAGCTCACCACCGGAACTAGCGGGATACGGGGAGCTGTTTTTT

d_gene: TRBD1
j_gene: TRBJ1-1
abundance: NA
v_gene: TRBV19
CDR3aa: CATRQGWTEAFF
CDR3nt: TGTGCCACTCGACAGGGGTGGACTGAAGCTTTCTTT

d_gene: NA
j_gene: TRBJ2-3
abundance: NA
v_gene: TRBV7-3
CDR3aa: CASSSGLPGGTDTQYF
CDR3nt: TGTGCCAGCAGCTCCGGACTCCCTGGAGGCACAGATACGCAGTATTTT

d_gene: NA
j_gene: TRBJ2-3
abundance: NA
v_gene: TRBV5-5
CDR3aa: CASSFLRESDTQYF
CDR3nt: TGTGCCAGCAGCTTTTTGCGGGAATCGGATACGCAGTATTTT

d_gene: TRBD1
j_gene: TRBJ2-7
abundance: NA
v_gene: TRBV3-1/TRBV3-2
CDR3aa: CASSPGTVDEQYF
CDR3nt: TGTGCCAGCAGCCCCGGGACAGTCGACGAGCAGTACTTC

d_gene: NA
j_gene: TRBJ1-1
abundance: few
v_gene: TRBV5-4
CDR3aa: CASSFLGGAATEAFF
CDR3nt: TGTGCCAGCAGCTTCCTGGGGGGGGCGGCCACTGAAGCTTTCTTT

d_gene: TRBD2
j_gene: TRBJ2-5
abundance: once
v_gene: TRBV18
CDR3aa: CASSRGGQETQYF
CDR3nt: TGTGCCAGCTCACGGGGGGGCCAAGAGACCCAGTACTTC

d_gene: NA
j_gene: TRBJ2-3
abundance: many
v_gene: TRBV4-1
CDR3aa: CASSQVALRPTDTQYF
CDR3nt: TGCGCCAGCAGCCAAGTGGCTTTACGTCCCACAGATACGCAGTATTTT

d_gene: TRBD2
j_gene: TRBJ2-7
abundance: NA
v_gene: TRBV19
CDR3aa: CASSGGLAGVVGEQYF
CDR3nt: TGTGCCAGTAGTGGAGGTCTAGCGGGAGTCGTTGGGGAGCAGTACTTC

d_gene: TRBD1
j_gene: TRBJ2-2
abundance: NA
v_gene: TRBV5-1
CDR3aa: CASSWGSGTGGTGELFF
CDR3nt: TGCGCCAGCAGCTGGGGGTCCGGGACAGGTGGGACCGGGGAGCTGTTTTTT

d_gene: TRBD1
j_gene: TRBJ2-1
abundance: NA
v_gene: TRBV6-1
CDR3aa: CASSERTGVGNEQFF
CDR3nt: TGTGCCAGCAGTGAACGGACAGGGGTGGGCAATGAGCAGTTCTTC

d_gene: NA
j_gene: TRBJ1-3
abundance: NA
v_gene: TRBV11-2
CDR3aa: CASSRTGSVGNTIYF
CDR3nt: TGTGCCAGCAGCCGAACAGGGAGCGTAGGAAACACCATATATTTT

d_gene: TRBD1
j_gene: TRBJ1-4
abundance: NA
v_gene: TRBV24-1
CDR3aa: CATSDADRAGNEKLFF
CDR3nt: TGTGCCACCAGTGATGCTGACAGGGCCGGGAATGAAAAACTGTTTTTT

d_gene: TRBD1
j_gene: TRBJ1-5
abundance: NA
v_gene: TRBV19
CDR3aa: CASSTFRDRVNQPQHF
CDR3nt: TGTGCCAGTAGTACATTCCGGGACAGGGTCAATCAGCCCCAGCATTTT

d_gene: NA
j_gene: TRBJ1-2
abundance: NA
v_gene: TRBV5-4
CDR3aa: CASSLAGPGYGYTF
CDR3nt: TGTGCCAGCAGCTTAGCGGGTCCAGGATATGGCTACACCTTC

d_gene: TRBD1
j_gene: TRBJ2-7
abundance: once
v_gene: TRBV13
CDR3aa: CASSLGQGWEQYF
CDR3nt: TGTGCCAGCAGCCTGGGACAGGGATGGGAGCAGTACTTC

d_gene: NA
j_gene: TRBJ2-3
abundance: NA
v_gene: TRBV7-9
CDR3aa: CASSFLRGAGDTQYF
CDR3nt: TGTGCCAGCAGCTTTCTGCGCGGAGCGGGAGATACGCAGTATTTT

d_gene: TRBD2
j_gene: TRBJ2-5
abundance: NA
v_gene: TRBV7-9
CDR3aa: CASSLGGGVKETQYF
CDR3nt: TGTGCCAGCAGCTTGGGCGGGGGAGTAAAAGAGACCCAGTACTTC

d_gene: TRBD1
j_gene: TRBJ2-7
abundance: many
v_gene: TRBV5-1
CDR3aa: CASSLETGGAEQYF
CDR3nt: TGCGCCAGCAGCTTGGAGACAGGGGGCGCCGAGCAGTACTTC

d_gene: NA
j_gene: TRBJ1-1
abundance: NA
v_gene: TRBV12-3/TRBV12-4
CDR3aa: CASGYTEAFF
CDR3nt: TGTGCCAGCGGCTACACTGAAGCTTTCTTT

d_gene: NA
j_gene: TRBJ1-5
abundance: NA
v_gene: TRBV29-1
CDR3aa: CSVGSRGRGQPQHF
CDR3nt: TGCAGCGTTGGGTCCAGGGGACGGGGTCAGCCCCAGCATTTT

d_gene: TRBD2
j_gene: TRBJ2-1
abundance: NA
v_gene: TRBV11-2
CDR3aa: CASSSHLLSGLGSYNEQFF
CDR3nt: TGTGCCAGCAGCTCCCACCTACTTAGCGGGCTAGGCTCCTACAATGAGCAGTTCTTC

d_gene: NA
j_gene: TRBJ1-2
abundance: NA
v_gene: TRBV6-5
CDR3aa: CASSDGQPSYGYTF
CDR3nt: TGTGCCAGCAGCGACGGACAGCCATCCTATGGCTACACCTTC

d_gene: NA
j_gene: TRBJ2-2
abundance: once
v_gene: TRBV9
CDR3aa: CASSRANTGELFF
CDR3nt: TGTGCCAGCAGCCGAGCGAACACCGGGGAGCTGTTTTTT

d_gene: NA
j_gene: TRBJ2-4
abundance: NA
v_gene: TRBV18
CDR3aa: CASSPPDQLGDIQYF
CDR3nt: TGTGCCAGCTCACCCCCGGACCAACTGGGAGACATTCAGTACTTC

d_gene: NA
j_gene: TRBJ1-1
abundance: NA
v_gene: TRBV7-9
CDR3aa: CASSSQGTNTEAFF
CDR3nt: TGTGCCAGCAGCTCACAGGGTACGAACACTGAAGCTTTCTTT